These 6 T cell receptor beta chains were sequenced from one sample in a study of blood T cell repertoires in COVID-19. The protocol was immunoSEQ multiplex PCR, while the TCRdb copy is restricted to in-frame clones and leaves out a portion. The table has some 200,000 clones, about 81% seen once. Sequencing was done on a sample of peripheral blood. The receptor set was obtained from a man aged 25-45 years with active or convalescent COVID-19.

The V gene is TRBV30, the J gene TRBJ2-5; 7 bases agree with TRBD1. The CDR3 is 16 amino acids. V trimming: 3 bases; J trimming: 0 bases; junction bases outside the gene matches: 10. Germline V CDR1 and CDR2: GTSNPN, SVGIG (reference sequence). CDR3 in amino acids: CAWRLNRDRDQETQYF. CDR3 nucleotide sequence: TGTGCCTGGAGACTGAACCGGGACAGAGACCAAGAGACCCAGTACTTC.

The chain employs TRBV11-3 and TRBJ1-3, with D possibly being TRBD1 (5 bases). The CDR3 runs to 13 residues. V dropped 8 bases and J dropped 1 base, with 9 bases sitting between them. Per germline, CDR1 SGHNT and CDR2 YENEEA. As DNA, the CDR3 is TGTGCCAGCGTCGGGGGTTCTGGAAACACCATATATTTT. Its protein is CASVGGSGNTIYF.

This chain connects TRBV29-1 to TRBJ2-4, with a possible D match to TRBD1 (6 bases). This CDR3 is 16 amino acids long. The germline V gene has CDR1 SQVTM and CDR2 ANQGSEA. V gave up 4 bases and J gave up 0 bases, with 16 bases separating them. The CDR3 DNA follows: TGCAGCGTTGTCCCGTTCGGACAGTTAGCCAAAAACATTCAGTACTTC. Its translation: CSVVPFGQLAKNIQYF.

V and J are TRBV7-9 and TRBJ1-1, with TRBD1 identical over 7 bases. CDR1 and CDR2 (germline): SEHNR, FQNEAQ (reference sequence). The CDR3 is 15 amino acids. V lost 3 bases and J lost 1; bases outside the gene matches: 5. The CDR3 reads CASSFRQGRNTEAFF. The CDR3 coding sequence is TGTGCCAGCAGCTTCAGACAGGGAAGGAACACTGAAGCTTTCTTT.

This clone occurred a few times. V is TRBV3-1 (or the pseudogene TRBV3-2) and J is TRBJ1-4; D is unresolved. Trimming took off 3 bases at V and 4 bases at J, with 18 bases between the two ends. The CDR3 contains 17 residues. CDR1 is LGHDT, CDR2 YNNKEL, per germline (reference sequence). CDR3 residues: CASSQGIGRGNNEKLFF. The CDR3, as DNA: TGTGCCAGCAGCCAGGGGATAGGGCGGGGAAATAATGAAAAACTGTTTTTT.

The V gene is TRBV6-6, the J gene TRBJ2-3, with 13 bases identical to TRBD2. The germline CDR1 and CDR2 sequences are MNHNY and SVGAGI (reference sequence). V dropped 5 bases and J dropped 1; count of bases not matched to a gene: 6. The length of the CDR3 is 17 residues. In DNA form, the CDR3 reads TGTGCCAGCAGTCGTGGACTAGCGGGAGACGGCACAGATACGCAGTATTTT. Protein product: CASSRGLAGDGTDTQYF.